This TCR beta chain was documented in a study of Graves' ophthalmopathy and Graves' hyperthyroidism. Broader study findings: Between ophthalmopathy and stable hyperthyroidism, a 13-signature model drew a separation with 85% to 90% sensitivity and about 81% specificity.

TCR beta CDR3 amplification used RNA transcripts. HTBI-primed first-round RT-PCR preceded second-round multiplex PCR. TCRdb processed the multiplex PCR reads anew with MiXCR; each CDR3 protein has one entry. Among roughly 1.1 million distinct CDR3 sequences listed, 35% to 40% were seen once. For this clonotype: Its target is not known.

The sequence was obtained from an adult man with Graves' hyperthyroidism. Sequenced: peripheral blood or thyroid tissue (not recorded which).

CDR3 amino acids: CATSDPGGGKETQYF. CDR3 bases: TGTGCCACCAGTGACCCGGGCGGGGGGAAAGAGACCCAGTACTTC. V and J are TRBV24-1 and TRBJ2-5; 8 bases are shared with TRBD2. There are 15 residues in the CDR3. Losses at the gene ends were 4 bases for V and 3 bases for J; bases not matched to a gene: 6. Germline-derived CDR1 and CDR2 are KGHDR and SFDVKD.